Following are 18 T cell receptor beta chains from one sample sequenced in a study of control samples from healthy donors and cancer patients. Clones were sequenced by immunoSEQ multiplex PCR, and TCRdb holds only the in-frame ones, with some missing. This table has 120,000 or so clones, roughly 87% appearing once. Sequenced sample: blood. The source is a man aged 18 to 30 in good health.

This clone was counted many times. The J gene is TRBJ2-3, the V gene TRBV15; no clear D gene. CDR1 and CDR2 (germline): LNHNV, YYDKDF (reference sequence). CDR3 length equals 15 residues. V lost 5 bases and J lost 5, with 17 bases in between. CDR3 DNA sequence: TGTGCCACCAGCGGCCGACGCCAGGAGAGAGATACGCAGTATTTT. This codes for CATSGRRQERDTQYF.

The rearrangement links TRBV5-8 to TRBJ1-1, with unresolved D. The V end was cut by 5 bases, the J end by 2 bases, with 7 bases between. The CDR3 covers 12 residues. Germline V lookup: CDR1 SGHTS, CDR2 YDEGEE. The CDR3 DNA reads TGTGCCAGCAGTAGGTACAACACTGAAGCTTTCTTT. As protein: CASSRYNTEAFF. The entire variable domain, with the rest obtained from reference TRBV5-8 and TRBJ1-1, is as follows: EAGVTQSPTHLIKTRGQQATLRCSPISGHTSVYWYQQALGLGLQFLLWYDEGEERNRGNFPPRFSGRQFPNYSSELNVNALELEDSALYLCASSRYNTEAFFGQGTRLTVV.

The chain combines TRBV7-3 with TRBJ1-5; the D gene is possibly TRBD1 (6 bases). Per the germline V gene, CDR1 is SGHTA and CDR2 is FQGTGA. The CDR3 length is 15 residues. V was pared by 8 bases and J by 6 bases, with 20 bases between. The CDR3 loop is CASALDGGQGQPQHF. CDR3 in DNA: TGTGCCAGCGCCTTGGACGGGGGGCAGGGTCAGCCCCAGCATTTT.

The chain combines TRBV10-3 with TRBJ1-5, with 8 bases matching TRBD1. This CDR3 region has 14 residues. Germline CDR1 reads ENHRY; CDR2 reads SYGVKD. Unmatched junction bases numbered 4, after V lost 2 bases and J lost 7 bases. DNA for the CDR3: TGTGCCATCAGTGAGGGACAGGGTAGGCAGCCCCAGCATTTT. Translation: CAISEGQGRQPQHF.

CDR3 amino acids: CASSVEVGYEQYF. As DNA, the CDR3 is TGTGCCAGCAGCGTAGAGGTGGGATACGAGCAGTACTTC. This rearrangement joins TRBV9 to TRBJ2-7, with unresolved D. Germline CDR1 is SGDLS and CDR2 is YYNGEE. The CDR3 covers 13 residues. Trimming took 0 bases from V and 4 from J, leaving 8 bases between them.

This chain links TRBV2 with TRBJ2-5, with unresolved D. Trimming left V 2 bases short and J 2 bases short, with 9 bases between. CDR3 length: 14 amino acids. From germline, CDR1 is SNHLY and CDR2 FYNNEI. The CDR3 loop is CASSEIRQQETQYF. The DNA for the CDR3 is TGTGCCAGCAGTGAAATCCGGCAGCAAGAGACCCAGTACTTC. The variable domain in full, with the rest retrieved from reference TRBV2 and TRBJ2-5, is EPEVTQTPSHQVTQMGQEVILRCVPISNHLYFYWYRQILGQKVEFLVSFYNNEISEKSEIFDDQFSVERPDGSNFTLKIRSTKLEDSAMYFCASSEIRQQETQYFGPGTRLLVL.

The chain couples TRBV14 to TRBJ2-1; possible D gene TRBD2, 6 bases. Per the germline V gene, CDR1 is SGHDN and CDR2 is FVKESK. The CDR3 consists of 17 residues. V was clipped by 2 bases and J by 1 base, with 15 bases between them. CDR3 loop: CASSQIGAGISYNEQFF. The CDR3 nucleotides are TGTGCCAGCAGCCAAATCGGGGCGGGGATATCCTACAATGAGCAGTTCTTC.

The count of this clone is one. The V gene is TRBV2, the J gene TRBJ2-5; D is ambiguous. This CDR3 has 12 residues. V gave up 5 bases and J gave up 4 bases, with 8 bases separating them. Germline assignment: CDR1 SNHLY and CDR2 FYNNEI. The CDR3 coding sequence is TGTGCCAGCAGTCTCATAGGAGAGACCCAGTACTTC. It encodes CASSLIGETQYF.

The V gene is TRBV9, the J gene TRBJ2-3, with a possible D match to TRBD2 (6 bases). The germline V gene encodes CDR1 SGDLS and CDR2 YYNGEE. The V end lost 4 bases, the J end lost 0 bases, and 18 bases lay between the germline ends. The length of the CDR3 is 17 residues. CDR3 in amino acids: CASSPLLALTSTDTQYF. CDR3 nucleotide sequence: TGTGCCAGCAGCCCATTACTAGCTTTAACTAGCACAGATACGCAGTATTTT. The whole variable domain, remainder taken from reference TRBV9 and TRBJ2-3, is DSGVTQTPKHLITATGQRVTLRCSPRSGDLSVYWYQQSLDQGLQFLIQYYNGEERAKGNILERFSAQQFPDLHSELNLSSLELGDSALYFCASSPLLALTSTDTQYFGPGTRLTVL.

J is TRBJ1-5 and V is TRBV19; maybe TRBD1 (6 bases). The V gene lost 2 bases and the J gene lost 2 bases, with 13 bases spanning the gap. Germline CDR1 reads LNHDA; CDR2 reads SQIVND (reference sequence). The CDR3 has 16 residues. The CDR3 nucleotides read TGTGCCAGTAGTATACAGTCCCCAGGGGGCAATCAGCCCCAGCATTTT. Amino acid sequence: CASSIQSPGGNQPQHF.

The rearrangement links TRBV6-5 to TRBJ1-2; D might be TRBD1 (6 bases). Looked up from germline, CDR1 is MNHEY and CDR2 is SVGAGI. The CDR3 is made up of 14 amino acids. V was clipped by 8 bases and J by 4 bases, with 17 bases between them. CDR3 coding DNA: TGTGCCAGCGGAGGTGGGGGGCCCCCCTATGGCTACACCTTC. Its protein is CASGGGGPPYGYTF.

J is TRBJ2-7 and V is TRBV14; a weak D match, TRBD2 (6 bases). This CDR3 spans 17 amino acids. CDR1 is SGHDN and CDR2 is FVKESK in the germline V gene. V was pared by 0 bases and J by 5 bases, with 20 bases between. The CDR3 spells CASSQDHGVRGRNEQYF. The CDR3 bases are TGTGCCAGCAGCCAAGATCACGGCGTTCGGGGGAGGAACGAGCAGTACTTC.

The chain joins TRBV5-1 to TRBJ2-7; D remains unclear. The germline CDR1 and CDR2 sequences are SGHRS and YFSETQ. This CDR3 region has 16 residues. The V and J ends lost 4 bases and 1 base respectively, with 18 bases between them. CDR3 amino acids: CASSRGEVRRSYEQYF. The CDR3 DNA reads TGCGCCAGCAGCCGCGGAGAGGTCCGACGATCCTACGAGCAGTACTTC. The entire variable domain, with the rest obtained from reference TRBV5-1 and TRBJ2-7, is as follows: KAGVTQTPRYLIKTRGQQVTLSCSPISGHRSVSWYQQTPGQGLQFLFEYFSETQRNKGNFPGRFSGRQFSNSRSEMNVSTLELGDSALYLCASSRGEVRRSYEQYFGPGTRLTVT.

The rearrangement links TRBV25-1 to TRBJ1-2; the D is unclear. Per the germline V gene, CDR1 is MGHDK and CDR2 is SYGVNS. The CDR3 sequence is 15 residues long. The V gene lost 3 bases and the J gene lost 5 bases, with 16 bases spanning the gap. CDR3 residues: CASSDPGQYQYGYTF. DNA of the CDR3: TGTGCCAGCAGTGACCCCGGTCAGTACCAATATGGCTACACCTTC.

The chain employs TRBV7-8 and TRBJ1-4; TRBD1 matches at 7 bases. In germline, CDR1 is SGHVS, CDR2 FQNEAQ. This CDR3 has 16 amino acids. V shed 5 bases, J shed 4 bases, and the junction held 10 bases outside the gene matches. The CDR3 DNA follows: TGTGCCAGCAGCCGAGGGGACAGCCGGATTAATGAAAAACTGTTTTTT. This gives the protein CASSRGDSRINEKLFF.

The rearrangement links TRBV11-2 to TRBJ2-1; D possibly corresponds to TRBD2 (6 bases). The germline gives CDR1 SGHAT, CDR2 FQNNGV. V lost 0 bases and J 10 bases, leaving 10 bases between the germline ends. CDR3 size: 13 residues. The DNA of the CDR3 is TGTGCCAGCAGCTTAGAACCCAGCGGGGAGCAGTTCTTC. Its translation: CASSLEPSGEQFF.

The genes are TRBV6-5 and TRBJ2-7; D may correspond to TRBD1 or TRBD2 (5 bases each). In germline, CDR1 is MNHEY, CDR2 SVGAGI. The germline V and J ends were trimmed by 2 bases and 4 bases, with 12 bases remaining between them. This CDR3 region has 14 residues. Written as DNA, the CDR3 is TGTGCCAGCAGTTACCGGGACGGTTTATACGAGCAGTACTTC. This codes for CASSYRDGLYEQYF.

The chain joins TRBV7-3 to TRBJ2-1, with 9 bases lining up with TRBD2. This CDR3 has 17 residues. Germline V CDR1 and CDR2: SGHTA, FQGTGA. The V segment lost 0 bases and the J segment 9 bases; nucleotides outside the gene matches: 12. This CDR3 reads CASSLTLNSGSGSEQFF. Written as DNA, the CDR3 is TGTGCCAGCAGCTTAACCCTAAATAGCGGGAGCGGGAGTGAGCAGTTCTTC.